Following are 21 T cell receptor beta chains from one sample sequenced in a study of cytomegalovirus exposure and HLA in healthy donors. It was with 60 Vbeta and 13 Jbeta primers that the PCR ran. Only in-frame clones appear in the TCRdb table, and some are missing; sequencing was by immunoSEQ multiplex PCR. This repertoire shows about 120,000 clones, around a tenth found once; its top ten account for less than 4%. Sequencing used PBMCs. The receptors were sampled from a man under 40 in good health and CMV-seronegative.

This clone was counted only a few times. The gene calls are TRBV2 and TRBJ2-7; 11 bases are a match to TRBD2. The CDR3 runs 15 residues. J lost 4 bases, V lost 7 bases, and 9 bases had no gene match. Looked up from germline, CDR1 is SNHLY and CDR2 is FYNNEI. CDR3 residues: CASKGVAGGRYEQYF. Written as DNA, the CDR3 is TGTGCCAGCAAAGGAGTAGCGGGAGGGAGGTACGAGCAGTACTTC. The variable domain in full, with the rest retrieved from reference TRBV2 and TRBJ2-7, is EPEVTQTPSHQVTQMGQEVILRCVPISNHLYFYWYRQILGQKVEFLVSFYNNEISEKSEIFDDQFSVERPDGSNFTLKIRSTKLEDSAMYFCASKGVAGGRYEQYFGPGTRLTVT.

This clone has a handful of counts. A read error may account for a junction end that differs from germline. V usage is TRBV10-3 and J usage is TRBJ2-6, with 8 bases identical to TRBD1. This CDR3 contains 17 residues. The germline gives CDR1 ENHRY, CDR2 SYGVKD. This chain's CDR3 is CTISESQGASGANVLTF. The CDR3, as DNA: TGTACCATCAGTGAAAGTCAGGGGGCGTCCGGGGCCAACGTCCTGACTTTC.

This clone was seen a few times. V and J are TRBV28 and TRBJ2-7; D unresolved. Between the trimmed V and J ends, which lost 7 bases and 0 bases, there was a span of 7 bases. Germline CDR1 is MDHEN and CDR2 is SYDVKM. The CDR3 sequence is 12 residues long. This CDR3 is CASKPTSYEQYF. CDR3 coding DNA: TGTGCCAGCAAGCCTACCTCCTACGAGCAGTACTTC.

This clone was found a few times. This chain uses TRBV5-1 with TRBJ2-1; 8 bases are a match to TRBD1. Trimming cost V 4 bases and J 4 bases; bases outside gene matches: 7. The CDR3 loop spans 15 amino acids. From germline, CDR1 is SGHRS and CDR2 YFSETQ. The CDR3, as DNA: TGCGCCAGCAGCGCTGGGACAGGAGCATACAATGAGCAGTTCTTC. It yields the protein CASSAGTGAYNEQFF.

The chain is built from TRBV19 and TRBJ2-7; a possible D gene is TRBD1 (5 bases). The CDR3 totals 13 residues. Germline assignment: CDR1 LNHDA and CDR2 SQIVND (reference sequence). The V gene lost 3 bases and the J gene lost 3 bases, with 9 bases spanning the gap. For the CDR3, the DNA is TGTGCCAGTAGTATCGACAGATTCTACGAGCAGTACTTC. Its protein is CASSIDRFYEQYF.

This clone has more than one count but fewer than ten. The V call is TRBV5-1, the J call TRBJ2-2; 9 bases map to TRBD1. The CDR3 covers 14 residues. CDR1 is SGHRS and CDR2 is YFSETQ in the germline V gene. V shed 4 bases, J shed 6 bases, and the junction held 4 bases outside the gene matches. The CDR3 DNA sequence: TGCGCCAGCAGCCGGGACAGGGTTGCCGGGGAGCTGTTTTTT. It encodes CASSRDRVAGELFF. The full variable domain, its missing parts supplied by reference TRBV5-1 and TRBJ2-2, is KAGVTQTPRYLIKTRGQQVTLSCSPISGHRSVSWYQQTPGQGLQFLFEYFSETQRNKGNFPGRFSGRQFSNSRSEMNVSTLELGDSALYLCASSRDRVAGELFFGEGSRLTVL.

J is TRBJ2-1 and V is TRBV29-1, with TRBD2 identical over 8 bases. The CDR3 is made up of 14 amino acids. J lost 0 bases, V lost 7 bases, and 5 bases had no gene match. Germline assignment: CDR1 SQVTM and CDR2 ANQGSEA. Here the CDR3 reads CSASGTSSYNEQFF. The CDR3 nucleotides are TGCAGCGCTTCCGGGACTAGCTCCTACAATGAGCAGTTCTTC.

In this sample, this clone turned up a few times. The chain joins TRBV7-2 to TRBJ2-7, with TRBD2 matching over 8 bases. The V and J ends lost 5 bases and 5 bases, in that order; junction bases with no gene match: 8. There are 14 residues in the CDR3. In germline, CDR1 is SGHTA, CDR2 FQGNSA. The CDR3 is CASSPRGSGDEQYF. CDR3 bases: TGTGCCAGCAGCCCCCGTGGTAGCGGGGACGAGCAGTACTTC.

The V and J genes are TRBV7-2 and TRBJ2-5, with D possibly TRBD2 on 6 matching bases. Between the trimmed V and J ends, which lost 7 bases and 5 bases, there was a span of 11 bases. This CDR3 is built from 12 residues. CDR1 and CDR2 from the germline V gene are SGHTA and FQGNSA. CDR3 amino acids: CASNAGPETQYF. DNA of the CDR3: TGTGCCAGCAACGCGGGACCGGAGACCCAGTACTTC.

This clone was observed a handful of times. A junction boundary mismatches the germline segment, possibly from a read error. Other nucleotide sequences from this sample produce the same CDR3. The V and J genes are TRBV7-3 and TRBJ2-1, with TRBD2 matching over 7 bases. Germline lookup yields CDR1 SGHTA and CDR2 FQGTGA. The CDR3 has 15 residues. CDR3 bases: TGTGCCAGCAGCTTAACGGCTAGCCGGGGGGATGAACAGTTCTTC. It specifies CASSLTASRGDEQFF.

This clone was seen more than once but under ten times. In nucleotides, the CDR3 is TGTGCCAGCAGCCAATGGGGCAGGGAATGGGACGAGCAGTACTTC. Translation gives CASSQWGREWDEQYF. The gene calls are TRBV7-9 and TRBJ2-7; D is possibly TRBD1 (5 bases). This CDR3 comprises 15 residues. V lost 5 bases, J lost 5 bases, and 19 bases lay in between. Germline V gives CDR1 SEHNR, CDR2 FQNEAQ (reference sequence).

This clone was seen a few times. The V call is TRBV4-1, the J call TRBJ2-7; 7 bases map to TRBD1. CDR1 is MGHRA and CDR2 is YSYEKL in the germline V gene. This CDR3 comprises 15 residues. V was pared by 4 bases and J by 2 bases, with 8 bases of the junction left unmatched. The CDR3 loop reads CASSLDQQGTYEQYF. The DNA for the CDR3 is TGCGCCAGCAGCCTCGACCAACAGGGGACCTACGAGCAGTACTTC.

The sample holds a few counts of this clone. The V call is TRBV12-5, the J call TRBJ2-7; D unclear. The CDR3 sequence is 13 residues long. Trimming removed 7 bases at V and 2 bases at J, with 12 bases between. Germline CDR1 reads LGHNT; CDR2 reads FRNRAP. In DNA form, the CDR3 reads TGTGCTAGTGCCACGATACCTACCTACGAGCAGTACTTC. Protein product: CASATIPTYEQYF. The variable domain in full, completed from reference TRBV12-5 and TRBJ2-7, reads DARVTQTPRHKVTEMGQEVTMRCQPILGHNTVFWYRQTMMQGLELLAYFRNRAPLDDSGMPKDRFSAEMPDATLATLKIQPSEPRDSAVYFCASATIPTYEQYFGPGTRLTVT.

There are a few counts of this clone. The chain is built from TRBV27 and TRBJ1-5; D is unresolved. The CDR3 is made up of 13 amino acids. Trimming shortened V by 9 bases and J by 2 bases, and 11 bases separated the two germline ends. CDR1 is MNHEY and CDR2 is SMNVEV in the germline V gene (reference sequence). The CDR3 reads CARRTHGNQPQHF. DNA for the CDR3: TGTGCCAGAAGGACTCACGGCAATCAGCCCCAGCATTTT.

This sequence joins TRBV4-1 and TRBJ2-7; perhaps TRBD2 as D (6 bases). The CDR3 extends over 13 amino acids. The V and J ends lost 3 bases and 4 bases respectively, with 10 bases between them. Germline-derived CDR1 and CDR2 are MGHRA and YSYEKL. In DNA form, the CDR3 reads TGCGCCAGCAGCCATACCGGGACTTACGAGCAGTACTTC. It specifies CASSHTGTYEQYF.

The V call is TRBV21-1, the J call TRBJ2-7; the table gives TRBD2 as D, unverified against the DNA. TRBV21-1 is listed as a pseudogene. CDR3 length: 17 residues. CDR3: CASSKPGLAGGSYEQYF. CDR3 sequence (DNA): TGTGCCAGCAGCAAACCGGGACTAGCGGGAGGGAGCTACGAGCAGTACTTC.

The rearrangement uses TRBV4-3 and TRBJ2-2; maybe TRBD2 (5 bases). V was cut by 0 bases and J by 9 bases, with 8 bases left in between. CDR1 is LGHNA, CDR2 YSLEER, per germline. The CDR3 runs to 13 residues. Here the CDR3 reads CASSQDRGWELFF. The CDR3 DNA reads TGCGCCAGCAGCCAAGATCGAGGGTGGGAGCTGTTTTTT.

The chain couples TRBV12-5 to TRBJ2-5, with 7 bases identical to TRBD1. The CDR3 contains 20 residues. Germline CDR1 LGHNT, CDR2 FRNRAP. V gave up 3 bases and J gave up 2 bases; unmatched junction bases: 21. CDR3 sequence reads: CASGFVGLPGLGTVQETQYF. The CDR3 bases are TGTGCTAGTGGTTTTGTCGGCTTACCTGGCTTAGGGACAGTTCAAGAGACCCAGTACTTC.

As regards this clone: The same CDR3 also results from other DNA sequences found in this sample. CDR3: CSVTRSGANVLTF. The CDR3 bases are TGCAGCGTCACCCGGTCTGGGGCCAACGTCCTGACTTTC. The V gene is TRBV29-1, the J gene TRBJ2-6, with unresolved D. Germline assignment: CDR1 SQVTM and CDR2 ANQGSEA. Between the trimmed V and J ends, which lost 6 bases and 1 base, there was a span of 7 bases. This CDR3 comprises 13 residues.

The rearrangement uses TRBV6-1 and TRBJ1-2; 7 positions agree with TRBD1. The CDR3 contains 15 residues. J gave up 7 bases and V 0 bases, and 8 bases lay outside the gene matches. Germline values: CDR1 MNHNS, CDR2 SASEGT. Here the CDR3 reads CASSEAKGQRAGYTF. The DNA for the CDR3 is TGTGCCAGCAGTGAAGCTAAGGGACAGCGGGCTGGCTACACCTTC.

The chain uses TRBV14 and TRBJ2-1, with TRBD1 matching 7 bases. Looked up from germline, CDR1 is SGHDN and CDR2 is FVKESK. The CDR3 extends over 16 amino acids. V lost 1 base, J lost 2 bases, and 5 bases stayed unmatched. This CDR3 reads CASSQARDRPYNEQFF. CDR3 DNA: TGTGCCAGCAGCCAAGCCCGGGACAGACCCTACAATGAGCAGTTCTTC. Full variable domain (missing parts from reference TRBV14 and TRBJ2-1): EAGVTQFPSHSVIEKGQTVTLRCDPISGHDNLYWYRRVMGKEIKFLLHFVKESKQDESGMPNNRFLAERTGGTYSTLKVQPAELEDSGVYFCASSQARDRPYNEQFFGPGTRLTVL.